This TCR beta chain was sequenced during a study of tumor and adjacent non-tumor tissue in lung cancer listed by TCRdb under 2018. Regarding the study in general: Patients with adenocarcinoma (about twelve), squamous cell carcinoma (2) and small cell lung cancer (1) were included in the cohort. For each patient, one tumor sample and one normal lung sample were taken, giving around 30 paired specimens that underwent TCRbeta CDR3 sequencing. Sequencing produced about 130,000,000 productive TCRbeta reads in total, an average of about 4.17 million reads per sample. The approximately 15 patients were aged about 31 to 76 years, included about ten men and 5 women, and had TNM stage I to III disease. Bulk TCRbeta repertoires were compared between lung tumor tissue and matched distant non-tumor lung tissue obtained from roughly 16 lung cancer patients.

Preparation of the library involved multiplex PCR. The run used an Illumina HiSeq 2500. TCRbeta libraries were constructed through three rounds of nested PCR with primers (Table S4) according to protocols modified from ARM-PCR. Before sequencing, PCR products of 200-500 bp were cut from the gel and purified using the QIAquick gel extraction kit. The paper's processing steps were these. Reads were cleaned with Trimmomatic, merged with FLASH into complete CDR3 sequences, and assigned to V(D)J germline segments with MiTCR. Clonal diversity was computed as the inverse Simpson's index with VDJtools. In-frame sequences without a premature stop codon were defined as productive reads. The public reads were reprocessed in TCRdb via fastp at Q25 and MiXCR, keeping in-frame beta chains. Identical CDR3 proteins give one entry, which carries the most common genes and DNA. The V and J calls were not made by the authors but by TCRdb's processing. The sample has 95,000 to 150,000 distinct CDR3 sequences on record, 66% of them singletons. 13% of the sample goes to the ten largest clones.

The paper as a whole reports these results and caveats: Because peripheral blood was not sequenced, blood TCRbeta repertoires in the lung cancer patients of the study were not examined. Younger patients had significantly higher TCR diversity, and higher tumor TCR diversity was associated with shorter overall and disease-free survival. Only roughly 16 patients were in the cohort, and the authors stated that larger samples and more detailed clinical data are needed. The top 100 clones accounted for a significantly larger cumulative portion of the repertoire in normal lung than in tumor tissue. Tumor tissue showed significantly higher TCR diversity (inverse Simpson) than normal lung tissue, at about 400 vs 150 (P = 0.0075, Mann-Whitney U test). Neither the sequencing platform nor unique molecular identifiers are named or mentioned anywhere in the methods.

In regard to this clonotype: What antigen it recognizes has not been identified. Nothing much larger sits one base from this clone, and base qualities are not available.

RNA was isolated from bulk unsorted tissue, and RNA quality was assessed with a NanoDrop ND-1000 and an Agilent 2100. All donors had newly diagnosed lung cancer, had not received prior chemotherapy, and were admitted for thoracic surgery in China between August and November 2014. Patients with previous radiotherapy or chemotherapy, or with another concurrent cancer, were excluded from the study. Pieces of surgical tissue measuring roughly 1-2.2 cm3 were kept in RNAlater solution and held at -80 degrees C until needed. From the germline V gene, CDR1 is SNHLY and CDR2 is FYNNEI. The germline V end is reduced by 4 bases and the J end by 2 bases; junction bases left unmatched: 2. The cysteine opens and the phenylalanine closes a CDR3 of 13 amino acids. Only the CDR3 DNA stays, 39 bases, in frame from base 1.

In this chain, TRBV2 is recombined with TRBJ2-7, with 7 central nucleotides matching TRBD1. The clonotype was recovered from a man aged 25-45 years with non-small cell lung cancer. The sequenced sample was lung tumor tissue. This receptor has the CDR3 CASSGQGTYEQYF. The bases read TGTGCCAGCAGTGGACAGGGAACCTACGAGCAGTACTTC.